Listed below are T cell receptor beta chains from one sample, sequenced in a study of cytomegalovirus exposure and HLA in healthy donors. This table comes from immunoSEQ multiplex PCR, and its TCRdb copy is limited to in-frame clones, with some not included. The sample has around 190,000 clones; about 80% are singletons. The sequenced material came from PBMCs. Every receptor here comes from a woman between 35 and 50 years old in good health and CMV-seronegative. CDR3s include the opening cysteine and the closing phenylalanine or tryptophan. Each record gives: clone size, J gene, D gene, V gene, CDR3 DNA, CDR3 protein. The D gene is left open where the match is weak. Not every row has a clone size; where given, it reads once, few, many or a size class.

.	TRBJ1-3	.	TRBV30	TGTGCCTGGAAACGGGGGGAGTCTGGAAACACCATATATTTT	CAWKRGESGNTIYF
.	TRBJ2-3	.	TRBV7-3	TGTGCCAGCAGCCAAAACAGGGTGTCGAGCACAGATACGCAGTATTTT	CASSQNRVSSTDTQYF
.	TRBJ1-2	TRBD1	TRBV30	TGTGCCTGGAGCCGGGGACAGACCTATGGCTACACCTTC	CAWSRGQTYGYTF
.	TRBJ1-2	TRBD1	TRBV6-5	TGTGCCAGCAGTCGCACTGACAGGGGAAACTATGGCTACACCTTC	CASSRTDRGNYGYTF
.	TRBJ2-3	.	TRBV19	TGTGCCAGTAGTATAGGGTCTCTAGGGGGAGATACGCAGTATTTT	CASSIGSLGGDTQYF
once	TRBJ2-1	.	TRBV27	TGTGCCAGCAGTTTAACGACTCCCTCCGTGGAGCAGTTCTTC	CASSLTTPSVEQFF
.	TRBJ1-3	.	TRBV15	TGTGCCACCAGCATTACGGGGGAAGTAAACACCATATATTTT	CATSITGEVNTIYF
once	TRBJ2-1	.	TRBV5-1	TGCGCCAGCCAGGTAGACAGATACAATGAGCAGTTCTTC	CASQVDRYNEQFF
.	TRBJ2-3	TRBD2	TRBV4-1	TGCGCCAGCAGCCAAGAAGGGGGCGGGAGGGCCGCTCTCGATACGCAGTATTTT	CASSQEGGGRAALDTQYF
.	TRBJ2-1	TRBD2	TRBV7-9	TGTGCCAGCAGCTCTACCCTAACTAGCGGTATCTACAATGAGCAGTTCTTC	CASSSTLTSGIYNEQFF
.	TRBJ2-7	TRBD1	TRBV5-6	TGTGCCAGCAGCCAAGTCCCGGGACAGGGGTACGCGCAGTACTTC	CASSQVPGQGYAQYF
.	TRBJ2-5	.	TRBV6-6	TGTGCCAGCACCTCGACAGGTGACCGGGTAGCGCCCCAGTACTTC	CASTSTGDRVAPQYF
once	TRBJ2-1	.	TRBV7-9	TGTGCCAGCAGCACTCGGGCCCAGAACGCGGGTGAGCAGTTCTTC	CASSTRAQNAGEQFF
.	TRBJ1-1	.	TRBV7-9	TGTGCCAGCAGCTTTCAACGGACTGGGGCTGAAGCTTTCTTT	CASSFQRTGAEAFF
few	TRBJ2-1	TRBD2	TRBV10-3	TGTGCCATCAGTGAGAGCGGGGGTTCCTACAATGAGCAGTTCTTC	CAISESGGSYNEQFF
.	TRBJ1-5	TRBD1	TRBV27	TGTGCCAGCAGAGACTCCGGGACAGGGAATAATCAGCCCCAGCATTTT	CASRDSGTGNNQPQHF
.	TRBJ2-1	.	TRBV29-1	TGCAGCGTTCGCCTAGTTCCCTCCTACAATGAGCAGTTCTTC	CSVRLVPSYNEQFF
once	TRBJ1-5	TRBD1	TRBV28	TGTGCCATACAGGGGCCTAATCAGCCCCAGCATTTT	CAIQGPNQPQHF
.	TRBJ1-1	.	TRBV10-2	TGCGCCAGCACTTCGAGTCTCGGTGACACTGAAGCTTTCTTT	CASTSSLGDTEAFF
once	TRBJ2-1	TRBD2	TRBV7-9	TGTGCCAGCAACCTACGGGGACTAGCGAACGACAATGAGCAGTTCTTC	CASNLRGLANDNEQFF
.	TRBJ2-5	TRBD2	TRBV25-1	TGTGCCAGCAGTGACTACGACGGGAGGGAGACCCAGTACTTC	CASSDYDGRETQYF
.	TRBJ2-7	.	TRBV4-1	TGCGCCAGCAGCCAGATTGGACGGCAGGGTGGCTACGAGCAGTACTTC	CASSQIGRQGGYEQYF
.	TRBJ1-2	.	TRBV5-4	TGTGCCAGCACCCACTCAAAGGGGCGGGGGGCCTATGGCTACACCTTC	CASTHSKGRGAYGYTF
.	TRBJ2-3	TRBD2	TRBV7-3	TGTGCCAGCAGCCATTCCGTAGATAAAGCGGGAGGGACCGTAGATACGCAGTATTTT	CASSHSVDKAGGTVDTQYF
.	TRBJ2-7	.	TRBV6-1	TGTGCCAGCTGGACTTCTAGCTCCTACGAGCAGTACTTC	CASWTSSSYEQYF
.	TRBJ2-4	TRBD2	TRBV7-6	TGTGCCAGCAGCTCGGGACTATTAGCCAAAAACATTCAGTACTTC	CASSSGLLAKNIQYF
.	TRBJ2-7	TRBD1	TRBV5-1	TGCGCCAGCAGCGCGCAGACAGGGTTCGAGCAGTACTTC	CASSAQTGFEQYF
.	TRBJ2-3	TRBD2	TRBV2	TGTGCCAGCAGCGGTTATAGCGGGAGAACAGATACGCAGTATTTT	CASSGYSGRTDTQYF
.	TRBJ1-2	.	TRBV6-4	TGTGCCACCTCGGGGGGTGATGGCTATGGCTACACCTTC	CATSGGDGYGYTF
.	TRBJ1-5	TRBD1	TRBV7-9	TGTTCCAGCAGCCCTGGGACAGTTGATAGCAATCAGCCCCAGCATTTT	CSSSPGTVDSNQPQHF